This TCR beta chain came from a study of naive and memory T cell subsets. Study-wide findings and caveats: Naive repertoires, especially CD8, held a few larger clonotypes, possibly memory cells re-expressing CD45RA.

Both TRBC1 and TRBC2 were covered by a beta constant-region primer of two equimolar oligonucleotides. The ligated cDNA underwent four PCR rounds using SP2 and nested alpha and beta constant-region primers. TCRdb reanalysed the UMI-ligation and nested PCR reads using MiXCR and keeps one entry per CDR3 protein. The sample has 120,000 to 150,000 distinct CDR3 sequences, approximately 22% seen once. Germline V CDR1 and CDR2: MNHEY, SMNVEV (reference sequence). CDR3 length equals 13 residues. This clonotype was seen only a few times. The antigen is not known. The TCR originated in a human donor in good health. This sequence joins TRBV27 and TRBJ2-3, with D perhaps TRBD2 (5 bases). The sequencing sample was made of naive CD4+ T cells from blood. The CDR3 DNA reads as TGTGTAGCCGGGCGGGCTAGCACAGATACGCAGTATTTT. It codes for CVAGRASTDTQYF.